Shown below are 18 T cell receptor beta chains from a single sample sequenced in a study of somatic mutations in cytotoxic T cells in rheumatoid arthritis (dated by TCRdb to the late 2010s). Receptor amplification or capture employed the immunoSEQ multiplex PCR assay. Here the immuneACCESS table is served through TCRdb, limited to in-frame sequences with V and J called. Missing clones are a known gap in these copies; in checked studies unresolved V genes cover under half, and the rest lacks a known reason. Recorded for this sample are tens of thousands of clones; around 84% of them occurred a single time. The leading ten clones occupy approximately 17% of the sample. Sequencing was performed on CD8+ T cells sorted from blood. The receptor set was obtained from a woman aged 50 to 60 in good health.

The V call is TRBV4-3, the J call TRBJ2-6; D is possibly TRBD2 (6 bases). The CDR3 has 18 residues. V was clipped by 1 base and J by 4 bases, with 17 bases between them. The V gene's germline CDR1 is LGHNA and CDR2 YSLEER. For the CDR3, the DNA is TGCGCCAGCAGCCAAGGGGGAGGCGGCTCTGGGGGGGCCAACGTCCTGACTTTC. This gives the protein CASSQGGGGSGGANVLTF.

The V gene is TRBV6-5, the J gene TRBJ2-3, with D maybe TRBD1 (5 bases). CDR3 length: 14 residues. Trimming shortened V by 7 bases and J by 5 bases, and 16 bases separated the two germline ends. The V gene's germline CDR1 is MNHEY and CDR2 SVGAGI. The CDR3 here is CASKDLRARDTQYF. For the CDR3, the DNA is TGTGCCAGCAAAGATCTCAGGGCGCGAGATACGCAGTATTTT.

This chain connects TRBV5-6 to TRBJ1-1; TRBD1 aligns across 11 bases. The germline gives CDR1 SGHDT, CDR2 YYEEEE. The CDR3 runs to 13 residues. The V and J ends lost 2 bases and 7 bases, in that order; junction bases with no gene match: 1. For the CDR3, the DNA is TGTGCCAGCAGCTTTGGGACAGGGGGTGAAGCTTTCTTT. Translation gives CASSFGTGGEAFF.

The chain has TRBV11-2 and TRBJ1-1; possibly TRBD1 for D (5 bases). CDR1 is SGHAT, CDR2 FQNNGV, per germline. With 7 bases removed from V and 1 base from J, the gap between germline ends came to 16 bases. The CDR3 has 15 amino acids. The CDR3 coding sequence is TGTGCCAGCAACCAACCGGGGACGGAGAACACTGAAGCTTTCTTT. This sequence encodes CASNQPGTENTEAFF.

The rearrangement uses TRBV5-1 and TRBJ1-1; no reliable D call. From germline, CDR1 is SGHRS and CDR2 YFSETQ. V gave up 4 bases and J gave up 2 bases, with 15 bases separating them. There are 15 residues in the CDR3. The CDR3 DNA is TGCGCCAGCAGCCCCCTTGGGCACCTTAACACTGAAGCTTTCTTT. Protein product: CASSPLGHLNTEAFF. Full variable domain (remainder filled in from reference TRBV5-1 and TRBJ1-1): KAGVTQTPRYLIKTRGQQVTLSCSPISGHRSVSWYQQTPGQGLQFLFEYFSETQRNKGNFPGRFSGRQFSNSRSEMNVSTLELGDSALYLCASSPLGHLNTEAFFGQGTRLTVV.

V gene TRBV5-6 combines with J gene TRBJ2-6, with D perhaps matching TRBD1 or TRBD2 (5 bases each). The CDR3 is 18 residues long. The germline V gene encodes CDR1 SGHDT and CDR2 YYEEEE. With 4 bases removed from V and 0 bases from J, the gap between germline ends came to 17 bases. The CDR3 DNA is TGTGCCAGCAGCACACCGGGACCGCGGGTCTCTGGGGCCAACGTCCTGACTTTC. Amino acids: CASSTPGPRVSGANVLTF.

CDR3 DNA sequence: TGTGCCAGCAGTGAAGGAGGGACCGGAACAGATACGCAGTATTTT. This sequence encodes CASSEGGTGTDTQYF. This chain connects TRBV6-1 to TRBJ2-3, with D perhaps assigned TRBD1 or TRBD2 (5 bases each). Trimming took 1 base from V and 3 from J, leaving 11 bases between them. Germline V CDR1 and CDR2: MNHNS, SASEGT. This CDR3 region has 15 residues.

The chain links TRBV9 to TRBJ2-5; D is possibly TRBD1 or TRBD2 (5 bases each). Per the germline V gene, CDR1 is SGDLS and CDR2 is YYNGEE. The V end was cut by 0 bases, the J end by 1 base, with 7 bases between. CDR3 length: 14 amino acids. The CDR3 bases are TGTGCCAGCAGCGTAGCAGGGACCCAAGAGACCCAGTACTTC. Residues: CASSVAGTQETQYF.

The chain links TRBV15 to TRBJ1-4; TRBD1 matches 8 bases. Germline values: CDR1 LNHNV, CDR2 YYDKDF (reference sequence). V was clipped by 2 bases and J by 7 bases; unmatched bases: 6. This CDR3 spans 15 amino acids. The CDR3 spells CATSRQTGAGEKLFF. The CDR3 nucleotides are TGTGCCACCAGCAGACAGACAGGGGCGGGTGAAAAACTGTTTTTT.

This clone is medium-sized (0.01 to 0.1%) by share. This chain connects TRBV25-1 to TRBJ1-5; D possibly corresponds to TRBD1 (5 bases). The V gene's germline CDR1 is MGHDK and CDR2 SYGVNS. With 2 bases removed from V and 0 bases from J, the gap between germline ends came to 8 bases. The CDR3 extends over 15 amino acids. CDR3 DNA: TGTGCCAGCAGTGAAGGGACGTATAGCAATCAGCCCCAGCATTTT. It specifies CASSEGTYSNQPQHF.

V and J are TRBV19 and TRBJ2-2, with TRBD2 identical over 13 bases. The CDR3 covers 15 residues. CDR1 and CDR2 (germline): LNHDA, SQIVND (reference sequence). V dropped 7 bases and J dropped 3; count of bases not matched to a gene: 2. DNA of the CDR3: TGTGCCAGTATGACTAGCGGGGGGTACACCGGGGAGCTGTTTTTT. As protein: CASMTSGGYTGELFF.

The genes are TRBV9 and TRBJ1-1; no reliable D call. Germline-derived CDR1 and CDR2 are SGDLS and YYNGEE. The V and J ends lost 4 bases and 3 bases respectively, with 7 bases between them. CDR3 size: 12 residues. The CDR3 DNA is TGTGCCAGCAGCCCGGGTTACACTGAAGCTTTCTTT. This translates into CASSPGYTEAFF.

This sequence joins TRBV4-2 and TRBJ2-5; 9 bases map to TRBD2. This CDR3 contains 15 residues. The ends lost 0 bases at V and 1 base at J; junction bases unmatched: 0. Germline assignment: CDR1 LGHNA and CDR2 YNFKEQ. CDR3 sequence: CASSQERGGQETQYF. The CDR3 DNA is TGTGCCAGCAGCCAAGAGCGGGGGGGCCAAGAGACCCAGTACTTC.

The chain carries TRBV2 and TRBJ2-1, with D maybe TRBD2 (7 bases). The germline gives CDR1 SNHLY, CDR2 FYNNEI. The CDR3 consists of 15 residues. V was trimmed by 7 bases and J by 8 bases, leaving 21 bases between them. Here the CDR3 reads CASTPSWGGGYEQFF. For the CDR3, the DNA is TGTGCCAGCACCCCCTCGTGGGGGGGCGGTTATGAGCAGTTCTTC.

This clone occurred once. The DNA of the CDR3 is TGTGCCAGCAGCTTAGTTGCCGCGGGCTCTGGAAACACCATATATTTT. Its translation: CASSLVAAGSGNTIYF. This chain uses TRBV7-9 with TRBJ1-3; unclear D gene. V dropped 1 base and J dropped 0 bases, with 10 bases sitting between them. This CDR3 contains 16 residues. Germline CDR1 reads SEHNR; CDR2 reads FQNEAQ (reference sequence).

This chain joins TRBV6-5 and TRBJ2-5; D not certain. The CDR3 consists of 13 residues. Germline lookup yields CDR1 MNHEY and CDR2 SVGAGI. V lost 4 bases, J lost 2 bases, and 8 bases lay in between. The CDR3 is CASSLSSQETQYF. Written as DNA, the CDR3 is TGTGCCAGCAGTTTGTCCAGTCAAGAGACCCAGTACTTC.

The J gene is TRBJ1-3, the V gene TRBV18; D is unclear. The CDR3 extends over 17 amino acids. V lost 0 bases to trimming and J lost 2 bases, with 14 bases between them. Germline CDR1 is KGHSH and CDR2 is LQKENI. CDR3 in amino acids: CASSPPELGPTGNTIYF. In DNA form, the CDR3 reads TGTGCCAGCTCACCACCGGAACTGGGTCCCACTGGAAACACCATATATTTT.

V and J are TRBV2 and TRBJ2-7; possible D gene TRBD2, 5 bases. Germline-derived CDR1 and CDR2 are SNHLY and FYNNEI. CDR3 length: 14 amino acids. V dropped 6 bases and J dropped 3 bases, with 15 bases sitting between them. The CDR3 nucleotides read TGTGCCAGCAGCCGGCCCTTCGGGGTCTACGAGCAGTACTTC. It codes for CASSRPFGVYEQYF.